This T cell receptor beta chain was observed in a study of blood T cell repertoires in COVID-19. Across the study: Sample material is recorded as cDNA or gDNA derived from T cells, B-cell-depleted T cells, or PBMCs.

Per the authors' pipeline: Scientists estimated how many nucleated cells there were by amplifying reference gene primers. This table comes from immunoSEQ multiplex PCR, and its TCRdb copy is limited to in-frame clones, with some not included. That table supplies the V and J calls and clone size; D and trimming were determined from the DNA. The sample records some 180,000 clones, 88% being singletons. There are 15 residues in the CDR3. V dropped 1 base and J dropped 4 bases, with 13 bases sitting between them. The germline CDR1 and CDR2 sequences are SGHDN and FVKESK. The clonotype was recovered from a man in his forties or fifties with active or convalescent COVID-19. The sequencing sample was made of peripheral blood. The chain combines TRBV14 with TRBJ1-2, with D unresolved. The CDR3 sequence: CASSQAGSLGYGYTF. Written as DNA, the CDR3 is TGTGCCAGCAGCCAAGCCGGGAGCTTGGGCTATGGCTACACCTTC.